This T cell receptor beta chain is from a study of cytomegalovirus exposure and HLA in healthy donors. The overall study: Drawn from HLA-typed donors, around 85 million unique TCRs were held in an early data release.

Findings of the study overall: Within an earlier analysis, most TCR beta V segments proved productive either about 87% or about 30% of the time.

The donors gave bone marrow, and they were healthy. This PCR relied on a set of 60 Vbeta primers and 13 Jbeta primers. Some clones are missing from TCRdb's copy, which holds only in-frame ones; the method was immunoSEQ multiplex PCR. The table records around 120,000 clones, around three quarters of them present only once. CDR3 length: 17 residues. Germline V gives CDR1 MGHDK, CDR2 SYGVNS. J gave up 2 bases and V 4 bases, and 12 bases lay outside the gene matches. As concerns this clone: The target antigen is unknown.

The specimen was PBMCs. This receptor was taken from a man aged 45-60 years in good health and CMV-seropositive. The genes are TRBV25-1 and TRBJ2-3; 7 nucleotides agree with TRBD1. Written as DNA, the CDR3 is TGTGCCAGCAGTGGCGCTAAAGGGGGCCGGGCCACAGATACGCAGTATTTT. This codes for CASSGAKGGRATDTQYF.